This paragraph covers one T cell receptor (beta chain) sequence. As yet, its antigen is unknown. Healthy bone marrow donors made up the donors. In the PCR, 60 Vbeta and 13 Jbeta primers were used. The method was immunoSEQ multiplex PCR; TCRdb's version includes in-frame clones alone and lacks a portion of them. The profile shows roughly 98,000 clones, around 77% of them singletons. The data were taken from a study of cytomegalovirus exposure and HLA in healthy donors. Whole-study findings and limits: Using a false discovery rate of 0.05, a later analysis showed that approximately 18,000 TCR beta sequences were associated with HLA alleles.

Germline CDR1 SNHLY, CDR2 FYNNEI. This CDR3 spans 15 amino acids. The source of this sequence is a female donor in good health and CMV-seronegative. The material sequenced was PBMCs. The chain links TRBV2 to TRBJ2-5, with D possibly matching TRBD1 (6 bases). Matching the DNA end better, TRBJ2-7 makes the J call doubtful. The CDR3 spells CASSEEAGAAYEQYF. CDR3 sequence (DNA): TGTGCCAGCAGTGAAGAGGCAGGGGCGGCCTACGAGCAGTACTTC.